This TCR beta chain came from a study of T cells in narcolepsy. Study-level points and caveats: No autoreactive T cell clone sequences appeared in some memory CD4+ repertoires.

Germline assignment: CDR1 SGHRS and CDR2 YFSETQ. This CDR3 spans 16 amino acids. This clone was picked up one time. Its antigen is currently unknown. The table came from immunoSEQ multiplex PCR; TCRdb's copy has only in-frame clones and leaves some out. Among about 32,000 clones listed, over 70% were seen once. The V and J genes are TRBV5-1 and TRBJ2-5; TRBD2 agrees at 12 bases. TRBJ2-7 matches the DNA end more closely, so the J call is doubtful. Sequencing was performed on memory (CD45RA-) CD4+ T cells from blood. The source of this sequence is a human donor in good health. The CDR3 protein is CASSLQPGTSGYEQYF. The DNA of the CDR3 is TGCGCCAGCAGCTTACAGCCTGGGACTAGCGGGTACGAGCAGTACTTC.